This T cell receptor (beta chain) stems from a study of regulatory T cells in long-lasting Graves disease. Study results and limitations: The persistent group shared 2,700 or so public clonotypes, more than the approximately 1,000 shared by new patients.

According to the study, TCR beta libraries were built with iRepertoire HTBI primers and CDR3-region Arm-PCR. TCRdb analysed the multiplex PCR reads with MiXCR anew, one entry per CDR3 protein. Of around 500,000 distinct CDR3 sequences detected, more than 10% appear once; the ten largest clones hold over 7%. About this clonotype itself: Its antigen is as yet unknown.

As for time point: newly diagnosed GD, antithyroid drugs for less than 3 months. RNA from PBMCs was the source of the TCR library. These data were also reused for a study on T cells in Graves' hyperthyroidism and ophthalmopathy.

The sequencing here drew on peripheral blood mononuclear cells (PBMCs), taken at new diagnosis, from a patient treated with antithyroid drugs. This clonotype was obtained from a woman younger than 45 with Graves disease.

The CDR3 loop reads CASSIGPTSRSYNEQFF. In DNA, the CDR3 is TGTGCCAGTAGTATAGGGCCTACGAGCCGCTCCTACAATGAGCAGTTCTTC. J is TRBJ2-1 and V is TRBV19; D not resolved. Germline CDR1 reads LNHDA; CDR2 reads SQIVND (reference sequence). V lost 1 base, J lost 0 bases, and 13 bases lay in between. The CDR3 is 17 residues long.